This T cell receptor (beta chain) was identified in a study of T-cell memory formation after mild COVID-19. Overall study context: TCR clusters were largely donor specific. Study-wide results and limits: Cross-reactive memory appears to have joined, as suggested by some responding clones showing up in pre-infection memory. Mostly located in CM and EM were contracting CD4+ clones, with contracting CD8+ clones located in EMRA. Clones shrinking from day 15 to 85 showed even CD4/CD8 mixes; later expanders tilted CD4+.

Turning to this clonotype: As yet, its antigen is unknown.

A single record per CDR3 protein comes from TCRdb applying MiXCR to the 5' RACE reads. The table lists fewer than 650,000 distinct CDR3 sequences, about 20% of them singletons. V gave up 6 bases and J gave up 0 bases, with 12 bases separating them. The CDR3 consists of 15 residues. Input material: PBMCs or a T cell subset sorted from them (not recorded which). The chain employs TRBV12-3 or TRBV12-4 and TRBJ1-3; D remains ambiguous. This receptor was taken from an adult woman who had mild COVID-19 (a few samples of this study predate the infection). Cell type and time point are not known. As DNA, the CDR3 is TGTGCCAGCAGAAACCTCCCGGTCTCTGGAAACACCATATATTTT. Amino acids: CASRNLPVSGNTIYF.